This T cell receptor beta chain emerged from a study of T cell responses to AZD1222 COVID-19 vaccine. Study-level results: The study found Spike-specific TCR breadth and depth rose after two AZD1222 doses.

This clone has only one observation. The antigen is not known. The CDR3 runs to 16 residues. Trimming took 0 bases from V and 5 from J, leaving 17 bases between them. Germline CDR1 reads SGDLS; CDR2 reads YYNGEE. Only in-frame clones appear in the TCRdb table, and some are missing; sequencing was by immunoSEQ multiplex PCR. This table has about 120,000 clones, more than 75% appearing once. The sequences come from peripheral blood, collected on day 0 of AZD1222 vaccination. The chain combines TRBV9 with TRBJ1-2; D is undetermined. The TCR originated in an adult in good health. This CDR3 is CASSVEAENVGYGYTF. For the CDR3, the DNA is TGTGCCAGCAGCGTAGAGGCCGAGAATGTAGGGTATGGCTACACCTTC.